Given below is one TCR beta chain in context. CDR1 is SGHRS and CDR2 is YFSETQ in the germline V gene. V dropped 0 bases and J dropped 2; count of bases not matched to a gene: 8. The CDR3 totals 16 residues. These data come from a study of blood T cell repertoires in COVID-19. Looking at the study overall: Spain, Italy and the United States supplied samples that represented acute and convalescent COVID-19. The analysed material was cDNA or gDNA that came from T cells, B-cell-depleted T cells, or PBMCs.

In the study's own analysis: Reference gene primer amplification in the assay estimated nucleated cell counts. Data came from immunoSEQ multiplex PCR; TCRdb stores just in-frame clones and leaves some out. Clone size and the V and J calls come from that table; the DNA yielded D and trimming. The sample includes some 240,000 clones, approximately 82% of them seen just once. This TCR was recovered from a woman aged 40 to 55 who had recovered from COVID-19. The V and J genes are TRBV5-1 and TRBJ2-7; 7 bases are a match to TRBD1. Sequencing input: peripheral blood. The CDR3 region has the DNA TGCGCCAGCAGCTTGGGGGACAGCCCACTCACCTACGAGCAGTACTTC. Translation: CASSLGDSPLTYEQYF.